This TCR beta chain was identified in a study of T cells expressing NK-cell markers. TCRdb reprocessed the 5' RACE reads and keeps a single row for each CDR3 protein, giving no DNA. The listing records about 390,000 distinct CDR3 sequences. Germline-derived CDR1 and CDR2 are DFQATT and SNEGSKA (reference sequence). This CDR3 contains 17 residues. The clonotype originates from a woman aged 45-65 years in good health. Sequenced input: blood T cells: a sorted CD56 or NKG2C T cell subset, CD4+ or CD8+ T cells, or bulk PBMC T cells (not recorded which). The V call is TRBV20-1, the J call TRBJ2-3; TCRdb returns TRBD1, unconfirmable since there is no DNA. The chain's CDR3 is CSAGGTGASVFTDTQYF.